These T cell receptor beta chains were read from a single sample in a study of blood T cell repertoires in COVID-19. Produced via immunoSEQ multiplex PCR; TCRdb's table is partial and in-frame only. This table holds roughly 120,000 clones, 82% found once. The sequenced sample was peripheral blood. The receptor source for this set is a man between 65 and 79 years old with acute or convalescent COVID-19. Both conserved end residues are part of each CDR3. The order of the fields is J gene, clone size, D gene, V gene, CDR3 protein, CDR3 DNA. D genes are given only for firm matches. Some rows have no size entry. The others give once, few or many, or a class for an expanded clone.

j_gene: TRBJ2-5
abundance: .
d_gene: .
v_gene: TRBV30
CDR3aa: CAWSKEARQTQYF
CDR3nt: TGTGCCTGGAGTAAGGAAGCGAGGCAGACCCAGTACTTC

j_gene: TRBJ2-3
abundance: .
d_gene: .
v_gene: TRBV4-2
CDR3aa: CASSHPSEGRADTQYF
CDR3nt: TGTGCCAGCAGCCACCCATCGGAGGGCCGAGCAGATACGCAGTATTTT

j_gene: TRBJ2-1
abundance: .
d_gene: .
v_gene: TRBV28
CDR3aa: CASTLGGISSYNEQFF
CDR3nt: TGTGCCAGCACCCTTGGAGGGATAAGCTCCTACAATGAGCAGTTCTTC

j_gene: TRBJ2-3
abundance: few
d_gene: .
v_gene: TRBV4-1
CDR3aa: CASSMPAGAVRDTQYF
CDR3nt: TGCGCCAGCAGCATGCCGGCGGGGGCCGTTCGAGATACGCAGTATTTT

j_gene: TRBJ2-2
abundance: .
d_gene: .
v_gene: TRBV28
CDR3aa: CASSPTGNTGELFF
CDR3nt: TGTGCCAGCAGTCCGACAGGGAACACCGGGGAGCTGTTTTTT

j_gene: TRBJ2-7
abundance: .
d_gene: .
v_gene: TRBV7-3
CDR3aa: CASSYTPSYEQYF
CDR3nt: TGTGCCAGCAGTTACACCCCGTCCTACGAGCAGTACTTC

j_gene: TRBJ2-7
abundance: .
d_gene: TRBD1
v_gene: TRBV3-1/TRBV3-2
CDR3aa: CASSQARDRRPDYEQYF
CDR3nt: TGTGCCAGCAGCCAAGCCCGGGACAGAAGACCGGACTACGAGCAGTACTTC

j_gene: TRBJ1-2
abundance: .
d_gene: TRBD1
v_gene: TRBV9
CDR3aa: CASRGDRVGGGYTF
CDR3nt: TGTGCCAGCAGAGGAGACAGGGTGGGAGGTGGCTACACCTTC

j_gene: TRBJ1-2
abundance: .
d_gene: TRBD1
v_gene: TRBV19
CDR3aa: CASSGQGSSYGYTF
CDR3nt: TGTGCCAGTAGTGGACAGGGATCAAGCTATGGCTACACCTTC

j_gene: TRBJ1-5
abundance: few
d_gene: TRBD1
v_gene: TRBV28
CDR3aa: CASSRGGQGAAQPQHF
CDR3nt: TGTGCCAGCAGCCGGGGGGGACAGGGGGCGGCTCAGCCCCAGCATTTT

j_gene: TRBJ1-4
abundance: once
d_gene: TRBD1
v_gene: TRBV6-5
CDR3aa: CATKLGRGREKLFF
CDR3nt: TGTGCCACCAAATTGGGTAGGGGGCGGGAAAAACTGTTTTTT

j_gene: TRBJ2-1
abundance: .
d_gene: TRBD2
v_gene: TRBV27
CDR3aa: CASSVRGSGISSYNEQFF
CDR3nt: TGTGCCAGCAGTGTACGGGGCAGCGGGATTAGCTCCTACAATGAGCAGTTCTTC

j_gene: TRBJ2-3
abundance: .
d_gene: TRBD1
v_gene: TRBV5-1
CDR3aa: CASSLQGAGADTQYF
CDR3nt: TGCGCCAGCAGCTTACAGGGGGCAGGGGCAGATACGCAGTATTTT

j_gene: TRBJ2-7
abundance: .
d_gene: TRBD1
v_gene: TRBV5-4
CDR3aa: CASSGRDRSYEQYF
CDR3nt: TGTGCCAGCAGCGGCCGGGACAGGAGCTACGAGCAGTACTTC

j_gene: TRBJ1-2
abundance: .
d_gene: .
v_gene: TRBV6-5
CDR3aa: CASRNAAGWDGYTF
CDR3nt: TGTGCCAGCAGAAACGCAGCAGGGTGGGATGGCTACACCTTC

j_gene: TRBJ2-6
abundance: .
d_gene: .
v_gene: TRBV10-1
CDR3aa: CASSESGSPNVLTF
CDR3nt: TGCGCCAGCAGTGAGTCGGGGAGCCCGAACGTCCTGACTTTC

j_gene: TRBJ1-4
abundance: .
d_gene: .
v_gene: TRBV5-6
CDR3aa: CASSLAGFNEKLFF
CDR3nt: TGTGCCAGCAGCTTGGCAGGGTTTAATGAAAAACTGTTTTTT

j_gene: TRBJ2-7
abundance: .
d_gene: TRBD2
v_gene: TRBV9
CDR3aa: CASSVATGGYEQYF
CDR3nt: TGTGCCAGCAGCGTAGCTACGGGAGGCTACGAGCAGTACTTC

j_gene: TRBJ1-5
abundance: .
d_gene: .
v_gene: TRBV28
CDR3aa: CASSLRGGSNQPQHF
CDR3nt: TGTGCCAGCAGTTTACGGGGGGGATCCAATCAGCCCCAGCATTTT

j_gene: TRBJ2-5
abundance: .
d_gene: .
v_gene: TRBV29-1
CDR3aa: CSVDGGALVFSQETQYF
CDR3nt: TGCAGCGTTGATGGGGGGGCGCTGGTTTTTAGTCAAGAGACCCAGTACTTC

j_gene: TRBJ2-1
abundance: once
d_gene: .
v_gene: TRBV29-1
CDR3aa: CSTTRRDSSYNEQFF
CDR3nt: TGCAGCACAACCCGCAGGGATAGCTCCTACAATGAGCAGTTCTTC

j_gene: TRBJ1-4
abundance: .
d_gene: TRBD1
v_gene: TRBV2
CDR3aa: CASSSQTGANEKLFF
CDR3nt: TGTGCCAGCAGTTCCCAGACAGGGGCTAATGAAAAACTGTTTTTT

j_gene: TRBJ1-2
abundance: .
d_gene: .
v_gene: TRBV5-6
CDR3aa: CASSQRGQSYGYTF
CDR3nt: TGTGCCAGCAGCCAAAGAGGACAGTCCTATGGCTACACCTTC